This entry lists 26 T cell receptor beta chains sequenced from one sample in a study of blood T cell repertoires in COVID-19. Assay: immunoSEQ multiplex PCR; the TCRdb copy retains only in-frame clones and omits some. The sample holds 110,000 to 150,000 clones; around 85% are singletons and the top ten take under 9.5%. The sample consisted of PBMCs or T cells enriched from blood (not recorded which). Receptors originate from a man between 45 and 60 years old who had recovered from COVID-19.

This clone was observed once. The V and J genes are TRBV6-2 or TRBV6-3 and TRBJ2-1; tentative D call: TRBD1 (6 bases). This CDR3 is built from 15 residues. V lost 4 bases and J lost 0, with 10 bases in between. Germline V CDR1 and CDR2: MNHEY, SVGEGT. CDR3 residues: CASSSTGSSYNEQFF. The CDR3 bases are TGTGCCAGCAGTTCGACAGGCAGCTCCTACAATGAGCAGTTCTTC.

The V and J genes are TRBV4-3 and TRBJ2-2; tentatively, D is TRBD1 (6 bases). V was cut by 0 bases and J by 6 bases, with 14 bases left in between. The CDR3 loop spans 16 amino acids. CDR1 is LGHNA and CDR2 is YSLEER in the germline V gene. CDR3 amino acids: CASSQDLGQGAGELFF. The DNA for the CDR3 is TGCGCCAGCAGCCAAGATCTGGGACAAGGGGCCGGGGAGCTGTTTTTT.

V gene TRBV6-2 or TRBV6-3 combines with J gene TRBJ2-1, with 8 nucleotides matching TRBD1. Per the germline V gene, CDR1 is MNHEY and CDR2 is SVGEGT. Trimming took 4 bases from V and 2 from J; bases not matched to a gene: 4. This CDR3 contains 15 residues. The CDR3 is CASSFTGGTYNEQFF. In DNA form, the CDR3 reads TGTGCCAGCAGTTTCACAGGGGGAACCTACAATGAGCAGTTCTTC.

The chain recombines TRBV10-3 with TRBJ1-1, with D perhaps matching TRBD1 (6 bases). The CDR3 loop spans 14 amino acids. Trimming left V 6 bases short and J 1 base short, with 12 bases between. CDR1 is ENHRY, CDR2 SYGVKD, per germline. In DNA, the CDR3 is TGTGCCATCAGGATCCAGGGGCCGAACACTGAAGCTTTCTTT. Residues: CAIRIQGPNTEAFF.

The CDR3 here is CSVVGTGRTEAFF. CDR3 coding DNA: TGCAGCGTAGTAGGGACAGGGCGCACTGAAGCTTTCTTT. The gene calls are TRBV29-1 and TRBJ1-1; TRBD1 matches at 9 bases. J gave up 4 bases and V 6 bases, and 6 bases lay outside the gene matches. This CDR3 has 13 residues. The germline V gene has CDR1 SQVTM and CDR2 ANQGSEA.

V usage is TRBV7-9 and J usage is TRBJ2-3, with 11 bases identical to TRBD1. V gave up 5 bases and J gave up 0 bases; unmatched junction bases: 4. Germline-derived CDR1 and CDR2 are SEHNR and FQNEAQ (reference sequence). The CDR3 contains 16 residues. The CDR3 is CASSRRDRGSTDTQYF. The CDR3 DNA is TGTGCCAGCAGCCGCCGGGACAGGGGGAGCACAGATACGCAGTATTTT. Looking up the rest from reference TRBV7-9 and TRBJ2-3 gives the full variable domain: DTGVSQNPRHKITKRGQNVTFRCDPISEHNRLYWYRQTLGQGPEFLTYFQNEAQLEKSRLLSDRFSAERPKGSFSTLEIQRTEQGDSAMYLCASSRRDRGSTDTQYFGPGTRLTVL.

The chain employs TRBV12-3 or TRBV12-4 and TRBJ1-2; D not resolved. V lost 4 bases and J lost 6, with 9 bases in between. The CDR3 is made up of 12 amino acids. The CDR3 region is CASSSKLDGYTF. The CDR3 bases are TGTGCCAGCAGTTCCAAACTGGATGGCTACACCTTC.

This chain links TRBV12-3 or TRBV12-4 with TRBJ1-6; the match to TRBD1 covers 8 bases. This CDR3 is 13 amino acids long. With 6 bases clipped from V and 8 bases from J, the junction kept 3 bases outside the gene matches. The CDR3 sequence is CASRDREDSPLHF. CDR3 bases: TGTGCCAGCAGGGACAGGGAAGATTCACCCCTCCACTTT.

The chain joins TRBV7-2 to TRBJ1-5; D call uncertain. This CDR3 is built from 14 residues. V was trimmed by 5 bases and J by 4 bases, leaving 12 bases between them. Germline loops: CDR1 SGHTA, CDR2 FQGNSA. The chain's CDR3 is CASSPSGANQPQHF. The CDR3, as DNA: TGTGCCAGCAGCCCTTCGGGTGCTAATCAGCCCCAGCATTTT.

V usage is TRBV27 and J usage is TRBJ1-1, with TRBD1 as a possible D gene (5 bases). The germline CDR1 and CDR2 sequences are MNHEY and SMNVEV (reference sequence). Trimming shortened V by 3 bases and J by 4 bases, and 15 bases separated the two germline ends. This CDR3 has 15 residues. The CDR3 bases are TGTGCCAGCAGTTTCGCGGGGGATGTTCGCACTGAAGCTTTCTTT. Its protein is CASSFAGDVRTEAFF.

J is TRBJ2-7 and V is TRBV2, with 7 bases lining up with TRBD1. Germline lookup yields CDR1 SNHLY and CDR2 FYNNEI. The CDR3 has 15 amino acids. V was clipped by 4 bases and J by 5 bases; unmatched bases: 11. The CDR3 DNA follows: TGTGCCAGCAGTGTGGACAGGACCTCTCGGGACGAGCAGTACTTC. Translating gives CASSVDRTSRDEQYF.

This chain uses TRBV6-5 with TRBJ1-6, with a tentative D call TRBD1 (5 bases). There are 13 residues in the CDR3. V gave up 6 bases and J gave up 3 bases, with 6 bases separating them. Germline CDR1 reads MNHEY; CDR2 reads SVGAGI. CDR3 nucleotides: TGTGCCAGCAGGGGGGGCTATAATTCACCCCTCCACTTT. This translates into CASRGGYNSPLHF.

This chain joins TRBV7-2 and TRBJ2-5; D is possibly TRBD2 (6 bases). CDR3 size: 16 residues. In germline, CDR1 is SGHTA, CDR2 FQGNSA. V was pared by 1 base and J by 4 bases, with 16 bases between. Written as DNA, the CDR3 is TGTGCCAGCAGCTTAGTGTGGCCGCAAGCGGGAGAGACCCAGTACTTC. The encoded protein is CASSLVWPQAGETQYF.

The chain couples TRBV7-3 to TRBJ2-3; 7 positions agree with TRBD1. Per germline, CDR1 SGHTA and CDR2 FQGTGA. The CDR3 sequence is 14 residues long. After removal of 0 bases from V and 4 bases from J, the junction contained 1 base not matched to a gene. The CDR3 sequence is CASSLTGGPDTQYF. The CDR3 DNA reads TGTGCCAGCAGCTTAACAGGGGGCCCAGATACGCAGTATTTT. Variable domain in full (rest from reference TRBV7-3 and TRBJ2-3): GAGVSQTPSNKVTEKGKYVELRCDPISGHTALYWYRQSLGQGPEFLIYFQGTGAADDSGLPNDRFFAVRPEGSVSTLKIQRTERGDSAVYLCASSLTGGPDTQYFGPGTRLTVL.

About this clone: At the DNA level, this CDR3 is encoded by other sequences in the same sample as well. The rearrangement joins TRBV12-3 or TRBV12-4 to TRBJ1-1, with D unclear. Trimming cost V 3 bases and J 5 bases, with 4 bases left between them. This CDR3 has 11 residues. CDR3: CASSFRTEAFF. The CDR3 nucleotides are TGTGCCAGCAGTTTCCGGACTGAAGCTTTCTTT.

This chain joins TRBV5-4 and TRBJ2-5, with 12 bases fitting TRBD2. The junction had 3 bases not matched to a gene; V was cut back by 2 bases and J by 4 bases. Germline loops: CDR1 SGHNT, CDR2 YYREEE (reference sequence). The CDR3 runs to 15 residues. CDR3 in DNA: TGTGCCAGCAGCTTAGGACTAGCGGGGCGAGAGACCCAGTACTTC. It codes for CASSLGLAGRETQYF. Based on the CDR3 plus reference TRBV5-4 and TRBJ2-5, the full variable domain is ETGVTQSPTHLIKTRGQQVTLRCSSQSGHNTVSWYQQALGQGPQFIFQYYREEENGRGNFPPRFSGLQFPNYSSELNVNALELDDSALYLCASSLGLAGRETQYFGPGTRLLVL.

This clone appeared many times. This rearrangement joins TRBV19 to TRBJ2-5; maybe TRBD2 (7 bases). Trimming cost V 4 bases and J 4 bases, with 19 bases left between them. This CDR3 spans 16 amino acids. Per the germline V gene, CDR1 is LNHDA and CDR2 is SQIVND (reference sequence). The CDR3 DNA follows: TGTGCCAGTAGTAAATTAGAGGGGGGGCCTCGAGAGACCCAGTACTTC. It encodes CASSKLEGGPRETQYF.

The chain has TRBV7-9 and TRBJ1-2; tentative D call: TRBD1 (6 bases). Trimming removed 7 bases at V and 3 bases at J, with 15 bases between. This CDR3 spans 14 amino acids. Germline lookup yields CDR1 SEHNR and CDR2 FQNEAQ (reference sequence). The CDR3 nucleotides are TGTGCCAGCAAGCGGACAGATGCGGACTATGGCTACACCTTC. Protein product: CASKRTDADYGYTF.

This chain uses TRBV19 with TRBJ2-7; 8 nucleotides agree with TRBD1. From germline, CDR1 is LNHDA and CDR2 SQIVND (reference sequence). The CDR3 length is 15 residues. V was pared by 3 bases and J by 2 bases, with 6 bases of the junction left unmatched. CDR3 protein: CASSILGQGTYEQYF. The CDR3 nucleotides are TGTGCCAGTAGTATCCTCGGACAGGGTACCTACGAGCAGTACTTC. The variable domain in full, completed from reference TRBV19 and TRBJ2-7, reads DGGITQSPKYLFRKEGQNVTLSCEQNLNHDAMYWYRQDPGQGLRLIYYSQIVNDFQKGDIAEGYSVSREKKESFPLTVTSAQKNPTAFYLCASSILGQGTYEQYFGPGTRLTVT.

The V call is TRBV12-5, the J call TRBJ1-1, with 9 bases lining up with TRBD1. The V segment lost 7 bases and the J segment 11 bases; nucleotides outside the gene matches: 8. The CDR3 extends over 12 amino acids. Per germline, CDR1 LGHNT and CDR2 FRNRAP. In DNA form, the CDR3 reads TGTGCTAGTGCCGGGGACAGGGACTTCGCTTTCTTT. This gives the protein CASAGDRDFAFF.

J is TRBJ1-2 and V is TRBV5-6; no clear D gene. The CDR3 extends over 15 amino acids. CDR1 and CDR2 (germline): SGHDT, YYEEEE. Trimming took 5 bases from V and 4 from J, leaving 18 bases between them. DNA of the CDR3: TGTGCCAGCAGTTGGAATGGGGAGGCGGGCTATGGCTACACCTTC. Encoded protein: CASSWNGEAGYGYTF.

This clone was recorded once. The J gene is TRBJ2-2, the V gene TRBV9; 7 nucleotides agree with TRBD1. The CDR3 covers 16 residues. J was trimmed by 5 bases and V by 0 bases; bases with no gene match: 7. The germline V gene encodes CDR1 SGDLS and CDR2 YYNGEE. CDR3 in amino acids: CASSVGTGAKTGELFF. For the CDR3, the DNA is TGTGCCAGCAGCGTAGGAACAGGGGCAAAAACCGGGGAGCTGTTTTTT. Based on the CDR3 plus reference TRBV9 and TRBJ2-2, the full variable domain is DSGVTQTPKHLITATGQRVTLRCSPRSGDLSVYWYQQSLDQGLQFLIQYYNGEERAKGNILERFSAQQFPDLHSELNLSSLELGDSALYFCASSVGTGAKTGELFFGEGSRLTVL.

V and J are TRBV5-6 and TRBJ2-1, with D unclear. CDR1 and CDR2 (germline): SGHDT, YYEEEE. Trimming removed 4 bases at V and 10 bases at J, with 15 bases between. The CDR3 has 13 amino acids. The CDR3: CASSQVGNGEQFF. The CDR3, as DNA: TGTGCCAGCAGCCAGGTGGGTAACGGAGAGCAGTTCTTC.

This clone was detected only once. The V call is TRBV7-4, the J call TRBJ1-5, with 7 bases matching TRBD1. This CDR3 is 15 amino acids long. Germline CDR1 SGHVT, CDR2 SQSDAQ. V was pared by 4 bases and J by 6 bases, with 9 bases of the junction left unmatched. The DNA of the CDR3 is TGTGCCAGCAGCTCAACCGACAGGGTGGGTCAGCCCCAGCATTTT. Translated, it gives CASSSTDRVGQPQHF.

The J gene is TRBJ1-4, the V gene TRBV27, with 8 bases identical to TRBD1. The CDR3 loop spans 18 amino acids. The germline gives CDR1 MNHEY, CDR2 SMNVEV (reference sequence). J gave up 0 bases and V 3 bases, and 9 bases lay outside the gene matches. Here the CDR3 DNA reads TGTGCCAGCAGTTTGACAGGGGCGCTACACCCAACTAATGAAAAACTGTTTTTT. It codes for CASSLTGALHPTNEKLFF.

This rearrangement joins TRBV24-1 to TRBJ2-3; the match to TRBD2 covers 12 bases. Germline CDR1 and CDR2: KGHDR and SFDVKD. This CDR3 comprises 16 residues. Losses at the gene ends were 2 bases for V and 4 bases for J; bases not matched to a gene: 3. Written as DNA, the CDR3 is TGTGCCACCAGTGATTCTAGCGGGGGGGCCGCAGATACGCAGTATTTT. Amino acid sequence: CATSDSSGGAADTQYF.